These 18 T cell receptor beta chains were all obtained from the same sample, sequenced in a study of T cells after yellow fever vaccination. Each CDR3 protein is one row after TCRdb ran MiXCR on the 5' RACE reads. The profile covers around 70,000 distinct CDR3 sequences, with around 6.5% appearing a single time and around 35% taken by the ten largest. The specimen comprised CD8+ T cells sorted from PBMCs, sampled roughly 5 days after the first yellow fever vaccination. The source of these receptors is a man aged 18-30 years who received the YFV17D yellow fever vaccine.

This clonotype has ten or more counts. The gene calls are TRBV7-8 and TRBJ1-3; D possibly corresponds to TRBD1 (6 bases). The CDR3 length is 18 residues. V was trimmed by 1 base and J by 0 bases, leaving 16 bases between them. CDR1 is SGHVS, CDR2 FQNEAQ, per germline. CDR3 DNA: TGTGCCAGCAGCTTAGGTTGGGGGCCGCGTCGCTCTGGAAACACCATATATTTT. This encodes CASSLGWGPRRSGNTIYF.

This clonotype was counted ten times or more. The V and J genes are TRBV11-1 and TRBJ2-7, with a tentative D call TRBD1 (6 bases). CDR1 and CDR2 (germline): SGHAT, FQDESV (reference sequence). This CDR3 contains 13 residues. V was trimmed by 5 bases and J by 1 base, leaving 9 bases between them. CDR3 in DNA: TGTGCCAGCAGCCCCACAGGGTCCTACGAGCAGTACGTC. Its translation is CASSPTGSYEQYV.

There are a few counts of this clonotype. This chain uses TRBV27 with TRBJ2-3; D might be TRBD2 (5 bases). Trimming removed 5 bases at V and 2 bases at J, with 14 bases between. CDR1 is MNHEY and CDR2 is SMNVEV in the germline V gene (reference sequence). The CDR3 is 15 residues long. CDR3 protein: CASSGGSQFTDTQYF. The CDR3 DNA is TGTGCCAGCAGTGGCGGGTCTCAGTTCACAGATACGCAGTATTTT.

This clonotype was observed many times. This rearrangement joins TRBV4-1 to TRBJ1-2, with 7 bases matching TRBD1. V lost 0 bases, J lost 4 bases, and 5 bases stayed unmatched. The V gene's germline CDR1 is MGHRA and CDR2 YSYEKL. The CDR3 spans 15 residues. CDR3: CASSQDNRGLYGYTF. The CDR3 DNA follows: TGCGCCAGCAGCCAAGATAACAGGGGCCTCTATGGCTACACCTTC.

This clonotype occurred a few times. The chain is built from TRBV12-3 or TRBV12-4 and TRBJ1-5; D gene unclear. Trimming took off 3 bases at V and 2 bases at J, with 17 bases between the two ends. CDR3 length equals 17 residues. CDR3 DNA sequence: TGTGCCAGCAGTTTCGAATCAGCGGTCGGGGGCAATCAGCCCCAGCATTTT. Residues: CASSFESAVGGNQPQHF.

This clonotype came up a few times. V is TRBV12-3 or TRBV12-4 and J is TRBJ2-5, with D possibly matching TRBD1 (6 bases). V was cut by 8 bases and J by 10 bases, with 17 bases left in between. The CDR3 covers 12 residues. CDR3 loop: CASSSEDRVQYF. DNA of the CDR3: TGTGCCAGCTCTTCGGAGGACAGAGTCCAGTACTTC.

This clonotype was picked up many times. The chain joins TRBV7-6 to TRBJ2-2; 13 positions agree with TRBD2. CDR3 length equals 16 residues. Germline CDR1 SGHVS, CDR2 FNYEAQ. V lost 6 bases to trimming and J lost 1 base; unmatched junction nucleotides: 2. This CDR3 is CASSRLAGGNTGELFF. The CDR3 region has the DNA TGTGCCAGCAGTCGACTAGCGGGGGGGAACACCGGGGAGCTGTTTTTT.

This clonotype appeared a few times. This rearrangement joins TRBV6-2 or TRBV6-3 to TRBJ2-7; D is unclear. Trimming left V 0 bases short and J 2 bases short, with 5 bases between. The CDR3 totals 13 residues. Germline V gene sequence: CDR1 MNHEY, CDR2 SVGEGT. DNA for the CDR3: TGTGCCAGCAGTTACTCCCGGCCCTACGAGCAGTACTTC. It translates to CASSYSRPYEQYF.

This clonotype was found a few times. The rearrangement links TRBV2 to TRBJ2-1, with D perhaps TRBD2 (7 bases). This CDR3 comprises 13 residues. V lost 7 bases, J lost 6 bases, and 13 bases lay in between. Germline loops: CDR1 SNHLY, CDR2 FYNNEI. The CDR3 here is CASTGGPTNEQFF. Written as DNA, the CDR3 is TGTGCCAGCACCGGGGGGCCCACCAATGAGCAGTTCTTC.

This clonotype was seen at least ten times. This chain uses TRBV10-1 with TRBJ2-1; D gene unclear. The CDR3 consists of 12 residues. The ends were cut back, 10 bases at V and 8 bases at J, with 15 bases in the middle. Germline V lookup: CDR1 WNHNN, CDR2 SYGVQD (reference sequence). This CDR3 reads CATQPPKYEQFF. Written as DNA, the CDR3 is TGCGCCACCCAGCCCCCGAAATATGAGCAGTTCTTC.

The chain is built from TRBV2 and TRBJ2-4; the D gene is possibly TRBD1 (6 bases). The CDR3 spans 14 residues. Per germline, CDR1 SNHLY and CDR2 FYNNEI. With 5 bases removed from V and 3 bases from J, the gap between germline ends came to 11 bases. The CDR3 nucleotides read TGTGCCAGCAGTACCCGGGACAACAAAAACATTCAGTACTTC. This gives the protein CASSTRDNKNIQYF.

The chain joins TRBV5-1 to TRBJ1-2; 12 bases fit TRBD1. Germline V gene data show CDR1 as SGHRS and CDR2 as YFSETQ. After removal of 3 bases from V and 4 bases from J, the junction contained 10 bases not matched to a gene. The CDR3 is 17 amino acids. CDR3 in amino acids: CASSSSGDRGRFYGYTF. CDR3 nucleotide sequence: TGCGCCAGCAGCTCCTCTGGGGACAGGGGGCGATTCTATGGCTACACCTTC.

CDR3 region: CSGRQASSYNEQFF. The CDR3 DNA is TGCAGCGGTAGACAGGCGAGCTCCTACAATGAGCAGTTCTTC. The V gene is TRBV29-1, the J gene TRBJ2-1, with TRBD1 as a possible D gene (6 bases). CDR1 and CDR2 from the germline V gene are SQVTM and ANQGSEA. CDR3 size: 14 residues. V was shortened by 7 bases and J by 0 bases, with 13 bases between the two germline ends.

CDR3 protein: CASSLDRTGTYEQYV. Here the CDR3 DNA reads TGTGCCAGCAGCTTGGACCGGACAGGCACCTACGAGCAGTACGTC. The chain joins TRBV5-6 to TRBJ2-7; 7 nucleotides match TRBD1. The CDR3 contains 15 residues. The ends lost 0 bases at V and 2 bases at J; junction bases unmatched: 5. The germline V gene encodes CDR1 SGHDT and CDR2 YYEEEE.

This clonotype appeared once. V is TRBV2 and J is TRBJ2-2; 7 nucleotides agree with TRBD1. CDR1 is SNHLY, CDR2 FYNNEI, per germline. The CDR3 is made up of 15 amino acids. With V trimmed by 10 bases and J by 3 bases, 11 bases remained unmatched. Here the CDR3 reads CATPRGGLYTGELFF. In DNA form, the CDR3 reads TGTGCCACCCCGCGAGGGGGCCTCTACACCGGGGAGCTGTTTTTT.

The chain combines TRBV6-5 with TRBJ2-1; TRBD2 aligns across 8 bases. The ends lost 2 bases at V and 4 bases at J; junction bases unmatched: 4. The CDR3 contains 15 residues. Per germline, CDR1 MNHEY and CDR2 SVGAGI. The CDR3 DNA reads TGTGCCAGCAGTTACGGAGCGGGGGATTACAATGAGCAGTTCTTC. Amino acids: CASSYGAGDYNEQFF.

The chain uses TRBV11-2 and TRBJ1-1; the D gene is possibly TRBD1 (6 bases). The CDR3 loop spans 12 amino acids. Germline V lookup: CDR1 SGHAT, CDR2 FQNNGV. With 3 bases removed from V and 6 bases from J, the gap between germline ends came to 8 bases. CDR3 protein: CASSFTGPEAFF. The CDR3 DNA sequence: TGTGCCAGCAGCTTTACAGGGCCTGAAGCTTTCTTT.

This clonotype was detected many times. The chain recombines TRBV7-2 with TRBJ2-5; TRBD2 aligns across 12 bases. CDR1 and CDR2 (germline): SGHTA, FQGNSA. With V trimmed by 5 bases and J by 5 bases, 9 bases remained unmatched. This CDR3 is 16 amino acids long. The CDR3 protein is CASSHRLAGDGETQYF. For the CDR3, the DNA is TGTGCCAGCAGCCATCGACTAGCGGGGGATGGGGAGACCCAGTACTTC.